This T cell receptor beta chain was captured by sequencing in a study of T cells after yellow fever vaccination. Study-wide points: Post-booster samples contained most primary-vaccination clones (around 95% CD4, 70% to 90% CD8).

Per germline, CDR1 SGHAT and CDR2 FQNNGV. The CDR3 has 16 amino acids. Deletions cut 5 bases from V and 5 bases from J, with 21 bases between. In this sample, this clonotype turned up many times. Its antigen is undetermined. Production of TCR cDNA was by 5'RACE template switching, which also added a universal primer site and UMIs. TCRdb passed the 5' RACE reads through MiXCR, listing each CDR3 protein once. Here the sample spans 120,000 or so distinct CDR3 sequences, 7.2% being singletons. The sample here was CD4+ T cells sorted from PBMCs, taken more than 35 days after the first yellow fever vaccination. The J gene is TRBJ2-5, the V gene TRBV11-2; a weak D match, TRBD1 (6 bases). The receptor's source is a young man who received the YFV17D yellow fever vaccine. CDR3: CASSRQGYGVSETQYF. CDR3 nucleotides: TGTGCCAGCAGCCGCCAGGGGTATGGGGTATCGGAGACCCAGTACTTC.